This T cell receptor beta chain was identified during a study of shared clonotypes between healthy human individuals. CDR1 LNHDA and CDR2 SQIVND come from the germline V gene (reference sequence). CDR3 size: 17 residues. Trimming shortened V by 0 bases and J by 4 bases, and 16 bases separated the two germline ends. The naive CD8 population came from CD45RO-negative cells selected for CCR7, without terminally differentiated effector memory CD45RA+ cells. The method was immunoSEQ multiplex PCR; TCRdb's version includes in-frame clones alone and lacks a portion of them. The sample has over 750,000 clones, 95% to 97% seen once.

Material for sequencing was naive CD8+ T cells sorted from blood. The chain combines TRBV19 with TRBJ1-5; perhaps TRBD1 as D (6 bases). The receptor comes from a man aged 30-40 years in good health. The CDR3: CASSIDLRTDFNQPQHF. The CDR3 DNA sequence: TGTGCCAGTAGTATAGATCTTAGGACAGATTTTAATCAGCCCCAGCATTTT.